This T cell receptor beta chain emerged from a study of cytomegalovirus exposure and HLA in healthy donors. PCR primers comprised 60 Vbeta and 13 Jbeta primers. Measured with immunoSEQ multiplex PCR; TCRdb has only the in-frame clones, and not every one. The sample holds more than 150,000 clones; 80% to 85% are singletons and the top ten take more than 6%. This clone was detected once. Its matching antigen is unknown. General study findings and limits: Another analysis was done later, and it associated roughly 15,000 TCR beta sequences with HLA alleles at 0.05 false discovery rate. The authors enumerated some 170 TCR beta chains as linked to cytomegalovirus. Later work found that TCR association rates differed between HLA loci; DRB1 had the most and HLA-C the fewest. A link between a missense DCLRE1C variant and TCR beta V- and J-gene trimming emerged from a later analysis.

The V segment lost 4 bases and the J segment 6 bases; nucleotides outside the gene matches: 6. The V gene's germline CDR1 is SGHNT and CDR2 YYREEE (reference sequence). The CDR3 consists of 15 residues. The specimen was PBMCs. The source of this sequence is a man aged 35 to 55 in good health and CMV-seropositive. The genes are TRBV5-4 and TRBJ2-2; 10 bases are a match to TRBD1. Written as DNA, the CDR3 is TGTGCCAGCAGCGCGGGACAGGGGTTGGCCGGGGAGCTGTTTTTT. Amino acids: CASSAGQGLAGELFF. The full variable domain, its missing parts supplied by reference TRBV5-4 and TRBJ2-2, is ETGVTQSPTHLIKTRGQQVTLRCSSQSGHNTVSWYQQALGQGPQFIFQYYREEENGRGNFPPRFSGLQFPNYSSELNVNALELDDSALYLCASSAGQGLAGELFFGEGSRLTVL.